This is a list of T cell receptor beta chains from one sample in a study of blood T cell repertoires in COVID-19. Clones were read by immunoSEQ multiplex PCR, and TCRdb kept only the in-frame ones, dropping some. The sample includes about 240,000 clones, approximately 87% of them seen just once. Specimen: peripheral blood. The receptors come from a man in his sixties with acute or convalescent COVID-19. The CDR3 runs from the conserved cysteine through the conserved F or W. Fields, in order: V gene, clone size, D gene, J gene, CDR3 DNA, CDR3 protein. The D gene is left open where the match is weak. Some rows have no size entry. The others give once, few or many, or a class for an expanded clone.

v_call: TRBV27; clone_size: -; d_call: TRBD1; j_call: TRBJ2-7; cdr3_nt: TGTGCCAGCAGTTTAGCTACGAACCCGAGGGACAGTTACTACGAGCAGTACTTC; cdr3_aa: CASSLATNPRDSYYEQYF
v_call: TRBV9; clone_size: -; d_call: TRBD2; j_call: TRBJ2-3; cdr3_nt: TGTGCCAGCAGCGCCAGGACTAGCTCGGGAGGGGATACGCAGTATTTT; cdr3_aa: CASSARTSSGGDTQYF
v_call: TRBV28; clone_size: -; d_call: TRBD2; j_call: TRBJ2-5; cdr3_nt: TGTGCCAGCAGAATAAGCGGGAAGTACCAAGAGACCCAGTACTTC; cdr3_aa: CASRISGKYQETQYF
v_call: TRBV4-2; clone_size: -; d_call: -; j_call: TRBJ1-5; cdr3_nt: TGTGCCAGCAGCCAAGATATTAGCGGCGGGAGAAATCAGCCCCAGCATTTT; cdr3_aa: CASSQDISGGRNQPQHF
v_call: TRBV3-1/TRBV3-2; clone_size: -; d_call: -; j_call: TRBJ1-1; cdr3_nt: TGTGCCAGCAGCCCCCAAGTGGTTTCGCGCCCTGAAGCTTTCTTT; cdr3_aa: CASSPQVVSRPEAFF
v_call: TRBV24-1; clone_size: -; d_call: -; j_call: TRBJ2-5; cdr3_nt: TGTGCCACCAGTGATTTCCCCCCGGACTTACGAGAGACCCAGTACTTC; cdr3_aa: CATSDFPPDLRETQYF
v_call: TRBV2; clone_size: few; d_call: TRBD1; j_call: TRBJ2-3; cdr3_nt: TGTGCCAGCACTGTGGACAGGGCCTCTAGCACAGATACGCAGTATTTT; cdr3_aa: CASTVDRASSTDTQYF
v_call: TRBV4-2; clone_size: -; d_call: TRBD1; j_call: TRBJ1-2; cdr3_nt: TGTGCCAGCAGCCCTACTGGACAGGGGGCGCCTGGCTACACCTTC; cdr3_aa: CASSPTGQGAPGYTF
v_call: TRBV11-3; clone_size: -; d_call: TRBD1; j_call: TRBJ2-1; cdr3_nt: TGTGCCAGCAGCTTAGTTTCAGGGACAGGGAATAGCAATGAGCAGTTCTTC; cdr3_aa: CASSLVSGTGNSNEQFF
v_call: TRBV7-2; clone_size: -; d_call: -; j_call: TRBJ2-7; cdr3_nt: TGTGCCAGCAGCCCGTCCCGTTTTACCGCGAGGTACTTC; cdr3_aa: CASSPSRFTARYF
v_call: TRBV7-3; clone_size: -; d_call: TRBD1; j_call: TRBJ2-1; cdr3_nt: TGTGCCAGCAGCCCCGACAGGGATTCCTACAATGAGCAGTTCTTC; cdr3_aa: CASSPDRDSYNEQFF
v_call: TRBV3-1/TRBV3-2; clone_size: once; d_call: TRBD2; j_call: TRBJ2-7; cdr3_nt: TGTGCCAGCAGCCAGGCTAGCGGCTACGAGCAGTACTTC; cdr3_aa: CASSQASGYEQYF
v_call: TRBV29-1; clone_size: -; d_call: TRBD2; j_call: TRBJ2-3; cdr3_nt: TGCAGCGTTGGGGGACTAGCGGGTACCCTCACAGATACGCAGTATTTT; cdr3_aa: CSVGGLAGTLTDTQYF
v_call: TRBV28; clone_size: -; d_call: -; j_call: TRBJ1-4; cdr3_nt: TGTGCCAGCAGAAATGCCGGAACTAATGAAAAACTGTTTTTT; cdr3_aa: CASRNAGTNEKLFF
v_call: TRBV6-6; clone_size: -; d_call: TRBD1; j_call: TRBJ1-2; cdr3_nt: TGTGCCAGCAGTCGCCCTCGGACAGGCCTATACCGAAACTATGGCTACACCTTC; cdr3_aa: CASSRPRTGLYRNYGYTF
v_call: TRBV28; clone_size: -; d_call: -; j_call: TRBJ2-7; cdr3_nt: TGTGCCAGCGCTACTCATGCGTCCTCCTACGAGCAGTACTTC; cdr3_aa: CASATHASSYEQYF
v_call: TRBV19; clone_size: -; d_call: -; j_call: TRBJ2-1; cdr3_nt: TGTGCCAGTAGTCCGCCAGTCCCCAATGAGCAGTTCTTC; cdr3_aa: CASSPPVPNEQFF
v_call: TRBV28; clone_size: -; d_call: TRBD1; j_call: TRBJ2-7; cdr3_nt: TGTGCCAGCAGTCTAGGACAGGGTATCGAGCAGTACTTC; cdr3_aa: CASSLGQGIEQYF
v_call: TRBV12-3/TRBV12-4; clone_size: -; d_call: TRBD1; j_call: TRBJ1-2; cdr3_nt: TGTGCCAGCAGCCTCCGGGACAGGGCCTCTGGCACCTTC; cdr3_aa: CASSLRDRASGTF
v_call: TRBV24-1; clone_size: -; d_call: -; j_call: TRBJ2-5; cdr3_nt: TGTGCCACCAGTGGTGGGACTGAAGGGCGTGCGGAGACCCAGTACTTC; cdr3_aa: CATSGGTEGRAETQYF
v_call: TRBV18; clone_size: once; d_call: TRBD1; j_call: TRBJ2-7; cdr3_nt: TGTGCCAGCTCACCATTTTGGCAGGGGGCCGGCGCGGAGTACTTC; cdr3_aa: CASSPFWQGAGAEYF
v_call: TRBV18; clone_size: -; d_call: -; j_call: TRBJ1-6; cdr3_nt: TGTGCCAGCTCAGTACTTAGTGGGGCAAGTAATTCACCCCTCCACTTT; cdr3_aa: CASSVLSGASNSPLHF
v_call: TRBV9; clone_size: -; d_call: TRBD2; j_call: TRBJ2-1; cdr3_nt: TGTGCCAGCAGCGTAGCCCCGTCCCGGGACTACCTCTACAATGAGCAGTTCTTC; cdr3_aa: CASSVAPSRDYLYNEQFF
v_call: TRBV24-1; clone_size: -; d_call: -; j_call: TRBJ2-4; cdr3_nt: TGTGCCACCAGTGCCCGGACTGCTGGCATTCAGTACTTC; cdr3_aa: CATSARTAGIQYF
v_call: TRBV20-1; clone_size: -; d_call: -; j_call: TRBJ2-7; cdr3_nt: TGCAGTGCTAGGGAGTTCCACGAGCAGTACTTC; cdr3_aa: CSAREFHEQYF
v_call: TRBV30; clone_size: -; d_call: TRBD2; j_call: TRBJ2-5; cdr3_nt: TGTGCCTGGAGTGTCGGGAGCGGGAGAGGTGAGACCCAGTACTTC; cdr3_aa: CAWSVGSGRGETQYF
v_call: TRBV3-1/TRBV3-2; clone_size: -; d_call: -; j_call: TRBJ2-2; cdr3_nt: TGTGCCAGCAGCCAGTGGGGCAGCGGGTTAGCGAACACCGGGGAGCTGTTTTTT; cdr3_aa: CASSQWGSGLANTGELFF
v_call: TRBV7-3; clone_size: -; d_call: TRBD2; j_call: TRBJ2-1; cdr3_nt: TGTGCCAGCAGCTCGCCGGGACTAGGTTTTTTAAATGAGCAGTTCTTC; cdr3_aa: CASSSPGLGFLNEQFF
v_call: TRBV7-9; clone_size: -; d_call: TRBD1; j_call: TRBJ1-3; cdr3_nt: TGTGCCAGCAGGACAGGGAACTCTGGAAACACCATATATTTT; cdr3_aa: CASRTGNSGNTIYF
v_call: TRBV6-2/TRBV6-3; clone_size: -; d_call: TRBD1; j_call: TRBJ2-3; cdr3_nt: TGTGCCAGCAGTGACAGGGGGCCGTCTAGCACAGATACGCAGTATTTT; cdr3_aa: CASSDRGPSSTDTQYF
v_call: TRBV19; clone_size: -; d_call: TRBD1; j_call: TRBJ2-3; cdr3_nt: TGTGCCAGTAGTATGTTAGGGCAGGGGGCAGATACGCAGTATTTT; cdr3_aa: CASSMLGQGADTQYF
v_call: TRBV4-3; clone_size: -; d_call: TRBD2; j_call: TRBJ2-7; cdr3_nt: TGCGCCAGCAGCCATGGGACTAGCGGGGGTTTCTACGAGCAGTACTTC; cdr3_aa: CASSHGTSGGFYEQYF
v_call: TRBV9; clone_size: -; d_call: -; j_call: TRBJ2-2; cdr3_nt: TGTGCCAGCAGCGAGGACAGTCCCAGGGAGCTGTTTTTT; cdr3_aa: CASSEDSPRELFF
v_call: TRBV5-1; clone_size: -; d_call: -; j_call: TRBJ1-2; cdr3_nt: TGCGCCAGCAGCTTGGCGGGCTATGGCTACACCTTC; cdr3_aa: CASSLAGYGYTF
v_call: TRBV19; clone_size: -; d_call: TRBD1; j_call: TRBJ1-1; cdr3_nt: TGTGCCAGTAGTATGAACCGGGACAGGTTTGGCGAAGCTTTCTTT; cdr3_aa: CASSMNRDRFGEAFF
v_call: TRBV6-5; clone_size: -; d_call: -; j_call: TRBJ2-6; cdr3_nt: TGTGCCAGCAGTTACTCGAGACAGTCTGGGGCCAACGTCCTGACTTTC; cdr3_aa: CASSYSRQSGANVLTF
v_call: TRBV6-5; clone_size: once; d_call: -; j_call: TRBJ2-2; cdr3_nt: TGTGCCAGCCAGGGTCGCACCGGGGAGCTGTTTTTT; cdr3_aa: CASQGRTGELFF
v_call: TRBV28; clone_size: -; d_call: TRBD1; j_call: TRBJ2-1; cdr3_nt: TGTGCCAGCAACACCGGGACAGGGACCTACAATGAGCAGTTCTTC; cdr3_aa: CASNTGTGTYNEQFF
v_call: TRBV4-2; clone_size: -; d_call: TRBD1; j_call: TRBJ1-3; cdr3_nt: TGTGCCAGCAGCCAACTCCGGACAGGGGTCGGAAACACCATATATTTT; cdr3_aa: CASSQLRTGVGNTIYF